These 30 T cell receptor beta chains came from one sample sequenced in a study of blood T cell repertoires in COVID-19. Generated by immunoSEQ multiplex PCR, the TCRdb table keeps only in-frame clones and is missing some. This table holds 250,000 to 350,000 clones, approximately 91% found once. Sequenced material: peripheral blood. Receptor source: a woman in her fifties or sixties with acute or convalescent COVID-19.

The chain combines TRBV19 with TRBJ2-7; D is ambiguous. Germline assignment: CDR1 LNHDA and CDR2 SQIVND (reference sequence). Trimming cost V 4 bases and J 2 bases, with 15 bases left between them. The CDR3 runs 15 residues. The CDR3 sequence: CASSTRRHSPYEQYF. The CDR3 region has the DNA TGTGCCAGTAGTACAAGACGTCATAGCCCCTACGAGCAGTACTTC. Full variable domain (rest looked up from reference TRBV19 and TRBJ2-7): DGGITQSPKYLFRKEGQNVTLSCEQNLNHDAMYWYRQDPGQGLRLIYYSQIVNDFQKGDIAEGYSVSREKKESFPLTVTSAQKNPTAFYLCASSTRRHSPYEQYFGPGTRLTVT.

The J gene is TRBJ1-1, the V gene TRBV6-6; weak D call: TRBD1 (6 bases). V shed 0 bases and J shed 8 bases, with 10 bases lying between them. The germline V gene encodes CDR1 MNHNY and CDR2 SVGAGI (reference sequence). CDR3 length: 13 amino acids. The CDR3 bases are TGTGCCAGCAGTTACTCGATGAGGGGGGAAGCTTTCTTT. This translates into CASSYSMRGEAFF.

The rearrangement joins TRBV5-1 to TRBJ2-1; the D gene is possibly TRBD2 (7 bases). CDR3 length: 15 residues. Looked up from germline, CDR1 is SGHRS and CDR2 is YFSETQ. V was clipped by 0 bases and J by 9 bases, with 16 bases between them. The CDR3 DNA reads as TGCGCCAGCAGCTTGGGTGGGGGGGCCCGCAGTGAGCAGTTCTTC. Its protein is CASSLGGGARSEQFF.

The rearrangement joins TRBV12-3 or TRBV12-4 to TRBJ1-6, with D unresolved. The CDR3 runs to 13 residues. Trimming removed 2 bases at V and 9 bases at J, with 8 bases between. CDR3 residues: CASSLKRVSPLHF. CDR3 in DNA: TGTGCCAGCAGTTTAAAACGGGTTTCACCCCTCCACTTT.

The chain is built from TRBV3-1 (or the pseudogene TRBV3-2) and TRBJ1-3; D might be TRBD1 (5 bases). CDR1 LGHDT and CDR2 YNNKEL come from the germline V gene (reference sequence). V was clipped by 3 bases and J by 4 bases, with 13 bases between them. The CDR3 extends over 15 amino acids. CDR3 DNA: TGTGCCAGCAGCCAGGGCTCGAAGGGGGGAAACACCATATATTTT. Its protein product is CASSQGSKGGNTIYF.

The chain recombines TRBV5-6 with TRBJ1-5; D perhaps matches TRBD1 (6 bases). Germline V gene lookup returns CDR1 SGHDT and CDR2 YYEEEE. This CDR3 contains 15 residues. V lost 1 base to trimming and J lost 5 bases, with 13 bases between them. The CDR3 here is CASSLRGIIDQPQHF. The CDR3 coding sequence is TGTGCCAGCAGCTTGAGGGGGATTATAGATCAGCCCCAGCATTTT. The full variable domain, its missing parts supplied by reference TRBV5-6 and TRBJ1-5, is DAGVTQSPTHLIKTRGQQVTLRCSPKSGHDTVSWYQQALGQGPQFIFQYYEEEERQRGNFPDRFSGHQFPNYSSELNVNALLLGDSALYLCASSLRGIIDQPQHFGDGTRLSIL.

Here the CDR3 reads CASSPPGTSGGEYF. In DNA, the CDR3 is TGTGCCAGCAGTCCCCCCGGGACTAGCGGGGGTGAGTACTTC. The V call is TRBV28, the J call TRBJ2-7; 14 positions agree with TRBD2. V was pared by 5 bases and J by 11 bases, with 8 bases of the junction left unmatched. CDR3 length: 14 amino acids. Germline V CDR1 and CDR2: MDHEN, SYDVKM.

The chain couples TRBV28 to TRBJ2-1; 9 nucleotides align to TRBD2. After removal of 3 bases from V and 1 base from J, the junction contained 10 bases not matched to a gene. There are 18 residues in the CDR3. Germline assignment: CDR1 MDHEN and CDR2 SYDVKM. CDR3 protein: CASSFRPGAGGSYNEQFF. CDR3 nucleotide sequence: TGTGCCAGCAGTTTCAGACCCGGAGCGGGAGGTTCCTACAATGAGCAGTTCTTC.

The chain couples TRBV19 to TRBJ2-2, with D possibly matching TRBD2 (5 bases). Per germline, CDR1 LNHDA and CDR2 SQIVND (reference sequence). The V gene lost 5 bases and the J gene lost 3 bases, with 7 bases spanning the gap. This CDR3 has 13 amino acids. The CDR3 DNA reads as TGTGCCAGTAGTGCGGACTACACCGGGGAGCTGTTTTTT. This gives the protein CASSADYTGELFF.

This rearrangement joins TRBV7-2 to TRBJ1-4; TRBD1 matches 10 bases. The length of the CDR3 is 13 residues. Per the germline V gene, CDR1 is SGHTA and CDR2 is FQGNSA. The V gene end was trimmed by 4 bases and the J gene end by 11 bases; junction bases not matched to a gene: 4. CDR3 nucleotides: TGTGCCAGCAGCTCCCGGGACAGGGGTAAACTGTTTTTT. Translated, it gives CASSSRDRGKLFF. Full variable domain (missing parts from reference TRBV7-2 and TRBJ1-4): GAGVSQSPSNKVTEKGKDVELRCDPISGHTALYWYRQSLGQGLEFLIYFQGNSAPDKSGLPSDRFSAERTGGSVSTLTIQRTQQEDSAVYLCASSSRDRGKLFFGSGTQLSVL.

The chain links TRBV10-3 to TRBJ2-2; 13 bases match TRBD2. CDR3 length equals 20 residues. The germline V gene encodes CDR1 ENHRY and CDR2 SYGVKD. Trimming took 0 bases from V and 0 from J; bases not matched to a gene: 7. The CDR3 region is CAISESPGLAGNANTGELFF. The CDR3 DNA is TGTGCCATCAGTGAGTCCCCGGGACTAGCGGGAAACGCGAACACCGGGGAGCTGTTTTTT.

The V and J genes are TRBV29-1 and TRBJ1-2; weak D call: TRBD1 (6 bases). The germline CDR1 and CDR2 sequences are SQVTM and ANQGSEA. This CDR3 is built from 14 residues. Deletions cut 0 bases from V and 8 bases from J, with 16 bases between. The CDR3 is CSVEEVGRGGGYTF. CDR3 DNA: TGCAGCGTTGAAGAAGTCGGCAGGGGTGGCGGCTACACCTTC. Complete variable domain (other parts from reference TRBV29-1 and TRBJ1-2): SAVISQKPSRDICQRGTSLTIQCQVDSQVTMMFWYRQQPGQSLTLIATANQGSEATYESGFVIDKFPISRPNLTFSTLTVSNMSPEDSSIYLCSVEEVGRGGGYTFGSGTRLTVV.

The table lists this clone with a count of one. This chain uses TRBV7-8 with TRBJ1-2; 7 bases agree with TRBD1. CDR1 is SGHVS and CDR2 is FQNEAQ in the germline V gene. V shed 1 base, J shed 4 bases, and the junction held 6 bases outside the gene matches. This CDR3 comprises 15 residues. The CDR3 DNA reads TGTGCCAGCAGCTTAGTTGGGAGACAGGGCTATGGCTACACCTTC. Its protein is CASSLVGRQGYGYTF.

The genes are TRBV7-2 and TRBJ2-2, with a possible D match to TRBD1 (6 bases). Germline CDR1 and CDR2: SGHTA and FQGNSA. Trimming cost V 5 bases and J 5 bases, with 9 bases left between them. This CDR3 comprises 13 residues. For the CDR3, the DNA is TGTGCCAGCAGCCCAGGACAGACCGGGGAGCTGTTTTTT. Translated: CASSPGQTGELFF. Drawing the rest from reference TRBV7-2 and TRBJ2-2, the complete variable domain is GAGVSQSPSNKVTEKGKDVELRCDPISGHTALYWYRQSLGQGLEFLIYFQGNSAPDKSGLPSDRFSAERTGGSVSTLTIQRTQQEDSAVYLCASSPGQTGELFFGEGSRLTVL.

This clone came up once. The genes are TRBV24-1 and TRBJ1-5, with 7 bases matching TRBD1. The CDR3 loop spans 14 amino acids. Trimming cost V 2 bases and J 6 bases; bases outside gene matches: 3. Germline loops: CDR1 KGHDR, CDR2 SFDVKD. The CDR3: CATSDYTGVQPQHF. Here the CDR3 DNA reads TGTGCCACCAGTGATTATACAGGGGTTCAGCCCCAGCATTTT.

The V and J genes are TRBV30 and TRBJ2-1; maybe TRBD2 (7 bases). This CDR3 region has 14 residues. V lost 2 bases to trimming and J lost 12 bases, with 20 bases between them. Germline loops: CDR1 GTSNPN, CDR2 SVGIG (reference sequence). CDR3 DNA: TGTGCCTGGAGTCCGCGGGGGCTTGGGTGGGGGCAGTTCTTC. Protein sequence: CAWSPRGLGWGQFF. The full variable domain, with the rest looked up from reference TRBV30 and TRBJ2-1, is SQTIHQWPATLVQPVGSPLSLECTVEGTSNPNLYWYRQAAGRGLQLLFYSVGIGQISSEVPQNLSASRPQDRQFILSSKKLLLSDSGFYLCAWSPRGLGWGQFFGPGTRLTVL.

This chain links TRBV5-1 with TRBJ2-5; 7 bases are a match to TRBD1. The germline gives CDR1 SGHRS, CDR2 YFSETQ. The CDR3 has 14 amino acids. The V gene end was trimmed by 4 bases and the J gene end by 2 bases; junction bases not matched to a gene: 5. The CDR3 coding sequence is TGCGCCAGCAGCACGGGACAGCCGCAAGAGACCCAGTACTTC. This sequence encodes CASSTGQPQETQYF. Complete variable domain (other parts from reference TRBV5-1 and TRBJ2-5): KAGVTQTPRYLIKTRGQQVTLSCSPISGHRSVSWYQQTPGQGLQFLFEYFSETQRNKGNFPGRFSGRQFSNSRSEMNVSTLELGDSALYLCASSTGQPQETQYFGPGTRLLVL.

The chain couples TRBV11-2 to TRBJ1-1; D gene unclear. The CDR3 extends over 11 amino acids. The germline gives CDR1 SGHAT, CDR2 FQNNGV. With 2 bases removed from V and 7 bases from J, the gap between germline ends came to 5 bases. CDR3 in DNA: TGTGCCAGCAGCTTATTCAGTGAAGCTTTCTTT. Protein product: CASSLFSEAFF.

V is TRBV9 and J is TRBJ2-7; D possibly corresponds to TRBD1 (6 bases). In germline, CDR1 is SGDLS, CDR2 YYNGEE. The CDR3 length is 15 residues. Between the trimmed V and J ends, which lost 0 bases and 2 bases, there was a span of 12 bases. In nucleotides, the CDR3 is TGTGCCAGCAGCGTAGGCGCAGGGGCAACCTACGAGCAGTACTTC. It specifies CASSVGAGATYEQYF.

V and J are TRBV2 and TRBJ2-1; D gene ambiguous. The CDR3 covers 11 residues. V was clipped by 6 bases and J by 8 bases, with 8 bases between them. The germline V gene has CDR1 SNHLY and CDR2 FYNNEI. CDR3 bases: TGTGCCAGCAGGGCAATGGATGAGCAGTTCTTC. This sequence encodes CASRAMDEQFF.

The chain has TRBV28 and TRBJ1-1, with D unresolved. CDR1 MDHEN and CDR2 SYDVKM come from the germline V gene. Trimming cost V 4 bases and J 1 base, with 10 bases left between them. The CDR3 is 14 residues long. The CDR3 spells CASSSLLRNTEAFF. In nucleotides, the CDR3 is TGTGCCAGCAGTTCCTTACTCCGGAACACTGAAGCTTTCTTT.

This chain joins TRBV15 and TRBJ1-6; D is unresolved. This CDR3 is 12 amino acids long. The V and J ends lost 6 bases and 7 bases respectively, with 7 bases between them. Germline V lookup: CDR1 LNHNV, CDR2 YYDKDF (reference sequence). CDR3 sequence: CATRQQNSPLHF. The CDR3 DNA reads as TGTGCCACCAGACAGCAAAATTCACCCCTCCACTTT.

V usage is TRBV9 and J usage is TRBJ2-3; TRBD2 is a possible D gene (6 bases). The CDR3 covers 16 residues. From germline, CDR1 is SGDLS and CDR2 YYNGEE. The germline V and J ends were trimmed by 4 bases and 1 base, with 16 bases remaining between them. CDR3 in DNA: TGTGCCAGCAGCCCCCCCGGGCGGGGACGCACAGATACGCAGTATTTT. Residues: CASSPPGRGRTDTQYF.

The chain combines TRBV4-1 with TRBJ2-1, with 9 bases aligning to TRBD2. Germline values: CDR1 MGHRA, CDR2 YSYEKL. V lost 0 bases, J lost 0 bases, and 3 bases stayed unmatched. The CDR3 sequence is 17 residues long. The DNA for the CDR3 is TGCGCCAGCAGCCAAGAACTAGCGGGCCCCTCCTACAATGAGCAGTTCTTC. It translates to CASSQELAGPSYNEQFF.

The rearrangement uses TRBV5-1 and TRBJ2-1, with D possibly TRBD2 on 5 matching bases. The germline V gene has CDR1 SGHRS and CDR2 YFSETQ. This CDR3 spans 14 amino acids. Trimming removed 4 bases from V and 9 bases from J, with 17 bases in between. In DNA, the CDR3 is TGCGCCAGCAGCCCACGGGGTTTTGTGAGTGAGCAGTTCTTC. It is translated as CASSPRGFVSEQFF.

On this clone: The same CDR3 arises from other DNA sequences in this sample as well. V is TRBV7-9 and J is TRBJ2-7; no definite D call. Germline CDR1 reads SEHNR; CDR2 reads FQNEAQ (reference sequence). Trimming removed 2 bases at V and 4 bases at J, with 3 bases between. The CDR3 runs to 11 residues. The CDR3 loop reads CASSLTYEQYF. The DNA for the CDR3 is TGTGCCAGCAGCTTAACTTACGAGCAGTACTTC.

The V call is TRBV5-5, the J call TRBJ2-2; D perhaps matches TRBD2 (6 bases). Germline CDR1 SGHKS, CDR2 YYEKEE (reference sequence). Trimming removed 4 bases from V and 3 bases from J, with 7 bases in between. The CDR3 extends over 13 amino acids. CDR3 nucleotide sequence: TGTGCCAGCAGCGCGGGGTACACCGGGGAGCTGTTTTTT. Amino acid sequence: CASSAGYTGELFF.

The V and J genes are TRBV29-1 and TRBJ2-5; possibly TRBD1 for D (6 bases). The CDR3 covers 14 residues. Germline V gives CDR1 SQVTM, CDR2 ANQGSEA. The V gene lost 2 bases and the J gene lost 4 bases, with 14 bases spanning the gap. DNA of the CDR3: TGCAGCGTTGAATGGGCAGGGGCGGGAGAGACCCAGTACTTC. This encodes CSVEWAGAGETQYF.

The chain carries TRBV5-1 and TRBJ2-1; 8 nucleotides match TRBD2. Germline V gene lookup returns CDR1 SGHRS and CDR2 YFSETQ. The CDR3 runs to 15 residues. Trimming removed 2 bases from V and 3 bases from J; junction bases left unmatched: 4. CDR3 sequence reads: CASSFSGDYYNEQFF. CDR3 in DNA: TGCGCCAGCAGCTTTAGCGGGGATTACTACAATGAGCAGTTCTTC.

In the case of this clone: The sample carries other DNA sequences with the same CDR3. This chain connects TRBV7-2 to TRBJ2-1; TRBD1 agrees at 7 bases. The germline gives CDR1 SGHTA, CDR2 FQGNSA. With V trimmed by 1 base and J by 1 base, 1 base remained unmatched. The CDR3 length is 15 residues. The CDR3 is CASSLDRGSYNEQFF. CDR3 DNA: TGTGCCAGCAGCTTAGACAGGGGTTCCTACAATGAGCAGTTCTTC.